This T cell receptor (beta chain) was identified during a study of early stage breast cancer tumors. Clones were sequenced by immunoSEQ multiplex PCR, and TCRdb holds only the in-frame ones, with some missing. The repertoire holds more than 60,000 clones, with more than 60% as singletons. Trimming took 8 bases from V and 5 from J; bases not matched to a gene: 11. Germline CDR1 SQVTM, CDR2 ANQGSEA. The CDR3 covers 13 residues. The genes are TRBV29-1 and TRBJ2-5; 7 nucleotides align to TRBD2. This receptor was obtained from a person between 60 and 69 years old with breast cancer. Input material: blood. The CDR3 sequence is CSFGEGARETQYF. For the CDR3, the DNA is TGCAGCTTTGGGGAGGGAGCTCGCGAGACCCAGTACTTC.